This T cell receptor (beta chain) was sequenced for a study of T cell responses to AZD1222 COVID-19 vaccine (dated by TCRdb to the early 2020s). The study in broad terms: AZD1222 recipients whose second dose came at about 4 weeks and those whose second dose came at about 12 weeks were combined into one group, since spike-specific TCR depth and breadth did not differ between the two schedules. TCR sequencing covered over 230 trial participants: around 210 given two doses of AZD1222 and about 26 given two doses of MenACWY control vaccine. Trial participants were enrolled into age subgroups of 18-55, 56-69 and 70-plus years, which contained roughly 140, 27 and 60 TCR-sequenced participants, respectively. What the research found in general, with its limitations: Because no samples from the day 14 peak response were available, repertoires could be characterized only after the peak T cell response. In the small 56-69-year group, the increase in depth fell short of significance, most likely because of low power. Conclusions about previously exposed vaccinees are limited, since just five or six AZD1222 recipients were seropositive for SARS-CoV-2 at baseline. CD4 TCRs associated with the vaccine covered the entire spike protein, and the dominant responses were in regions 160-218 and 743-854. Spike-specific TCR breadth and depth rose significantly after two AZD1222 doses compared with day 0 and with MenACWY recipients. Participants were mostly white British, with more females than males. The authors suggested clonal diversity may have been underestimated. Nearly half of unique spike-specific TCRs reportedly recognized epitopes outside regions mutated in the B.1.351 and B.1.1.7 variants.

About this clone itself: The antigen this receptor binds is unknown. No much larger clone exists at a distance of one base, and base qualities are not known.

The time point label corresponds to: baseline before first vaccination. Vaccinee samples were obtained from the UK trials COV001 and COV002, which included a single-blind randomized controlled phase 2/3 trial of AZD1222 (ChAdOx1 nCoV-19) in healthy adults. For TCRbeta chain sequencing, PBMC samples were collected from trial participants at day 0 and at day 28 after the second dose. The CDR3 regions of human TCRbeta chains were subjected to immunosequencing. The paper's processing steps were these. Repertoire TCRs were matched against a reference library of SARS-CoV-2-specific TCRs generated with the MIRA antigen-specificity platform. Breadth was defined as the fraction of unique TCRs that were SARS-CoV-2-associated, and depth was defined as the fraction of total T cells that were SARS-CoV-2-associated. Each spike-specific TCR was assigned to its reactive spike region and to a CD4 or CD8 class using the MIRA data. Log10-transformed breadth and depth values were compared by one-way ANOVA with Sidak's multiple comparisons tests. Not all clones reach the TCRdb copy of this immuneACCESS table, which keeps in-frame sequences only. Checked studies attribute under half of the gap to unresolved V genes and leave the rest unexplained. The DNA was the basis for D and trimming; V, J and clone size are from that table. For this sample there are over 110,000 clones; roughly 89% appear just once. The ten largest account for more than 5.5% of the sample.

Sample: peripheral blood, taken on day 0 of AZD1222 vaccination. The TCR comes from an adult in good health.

The base sequence is TGTGCCAGCAGGGAACAGGGGGCTTTCGCCTACGAGCAGTACTTC. Its protein reads: CASREQGAFAYEQYF. The V and J genes are TRBV28 and TRBJ2-7; 9 bases in the junction line up with TRBD1. CDR1 and CDR2 were assigned from the germline V gene as MDHEN and SYDVKM. The CDR3 spans 15 residues, from the cysteine through the phenylalanine. Only the CDR3 region is kept as DNA, spanning 45 bases read in frame from base 1. V ends up 6 bases short and J 2 bases short, with an unmatched junction base count of 8.